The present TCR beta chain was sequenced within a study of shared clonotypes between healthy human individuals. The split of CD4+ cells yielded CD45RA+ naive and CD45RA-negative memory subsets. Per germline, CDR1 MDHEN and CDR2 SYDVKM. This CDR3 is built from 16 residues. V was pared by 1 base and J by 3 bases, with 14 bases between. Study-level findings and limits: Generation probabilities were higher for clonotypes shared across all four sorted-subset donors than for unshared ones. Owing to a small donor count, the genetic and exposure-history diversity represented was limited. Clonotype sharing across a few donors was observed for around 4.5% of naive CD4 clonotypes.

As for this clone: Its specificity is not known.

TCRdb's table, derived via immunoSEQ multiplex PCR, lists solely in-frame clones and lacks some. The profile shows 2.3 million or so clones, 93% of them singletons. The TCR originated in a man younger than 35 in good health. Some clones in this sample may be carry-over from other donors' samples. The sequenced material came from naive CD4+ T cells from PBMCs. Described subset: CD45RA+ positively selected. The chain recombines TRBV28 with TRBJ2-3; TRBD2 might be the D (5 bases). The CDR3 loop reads CASSLSSPRGTDTQYF. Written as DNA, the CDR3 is TGTGCCAGCAGTTTATCTAGCCCCCGAGGGACAGATACGCAGTATTTT.